These 11 T cell receptor beta chains came from one sample sequenced in a study of Graves' ophthalmopathy and Graves' hyperthyroidism. RNA transcripts yielded amplified TCR beta CDR3 regions. Amplification began with first-round RT-PCR using HTBI primers, then second-round multiplex PCR was performed. TCRdb re-derived calls from the multiplex PCR reads in MiXCR, one entry per CDR3 protein. This table has 200,000 to 300,000 distinct CDR3 sequences, around 50% appearing once. The sample was peripheral blood. Receptors were obtained from an adult man with Graves' ophthalmopathy.

The chain carries TRBV20-1 and TRBJ1-3; TRBD1 aligns across 10 bases. The CDR3 extends over 16 amino acids. With V trimmed by 3 bases and J by 3 bases, 8 bases remained unmatched. In germline, CDR1 is DFQATT, CDR2 SNEGSKA (reference sequence). CDR3 region: CSASSGQGVDGNTIYF. CDR3 coding DNA: TGCAGTGCTAGTAGTGGACAGGGGGTGGATGGAAACACCATATATTTT.

The chain carries TRBV6-5 and TRBJ1-2; D is unclear. CDR3 length: 13 residues. Between the trimmed V and J ends, which lost 7 bases and 2 bases, there was a span of 11 bases. The germline CDR1 and CDR2 sequences are MNHEY and SVGAGI. CDR3 in amino acids: CASKSLFNYGYTF. The CDR3 region has the DNA TGTGCCAGCAAAAGTCTGTTCAACTATGGCTACACCTTC.

This chain joins TRBV5-1 and TRBJ2-7; 7 nucleotides agree with TRBD2. The CDR3 loop spans 15 amino acids. The V gene end was trimmed by 0 bases and the J gene end by 0 bases; junction bases not matched to a gene: 3. CDR1 and CDR2 from the germline V gene are SGHRS and YFSETQ. The CDR3 coding sequence is TGCGCCAGCAGCTTGGTGGCTAGCGGCTCCTACGAGCAGTACTTC. Amino acid sequence: CASSLVASGSYEQYF.

This clonotype was seen once. The rearrangement joins TRBV19 to TRBJ2-7, with D perhaps assigned TRBD1 or TRBD2 (5 bases each). V gave up 1 base and J gave up 3 bases, with 10 bases separating them. The germline CDR1 and CDR2 sequences are LNHDA and SQIVND (reference sequence). The CDR3 is 14 residues long. CDR3 DNA sequence: TGTGCCAGTAGTATAGGAGGGGCCAACTACGAGCAGTACTTC. As protein: CASSIGGANYEQYF.

Worth noting for this clonotype: One junction end does not reproduce the germline sequence, and a read error may be involved. V usage is TRBV5-4 and J usage is TRBJ1-3; the D gene is possibly TRBD1 (5 bases). This CDR3 is built from 14 residues. Germline CDR1 reads SGHNT; CDR2 reads YYREEE (reference sequence). CDR3 residues: CASSVGTVGNTIYF. The CDR3 DNA is TGCGCCAGCAGCGTTGGGACGGTTGGAAACACCATATATTTT.

This clonotype was seen once. The chain is built from TRBV20-1 and TRBJ1-4; D uncertain. The CDR3 is made up of 16 amino acids. The germline V gene has CDR1 DFQATT and CDR2 SNEGSKA (reference sequence). V gave up 3 bases and J gave up 0 bases, with 14 bases separating them. CDR3 in DNA: TGCAGTGCTAGGGGCCCCGGATACGCAACTAATGAAAAACTGTTTTTT. Translation: CSARGPGYATNEKLFF.

The chain joins TRBV2 to TRBJ1-4; D call uncertain. Trimming removed 3 bases from V and 4 bases from J, with 12 bases in between. From germline, CDR1 is SNHLY and CDR2 FYNNEI. This CDR3 has 15 residues. The CDR3 is CASSEEGKYNEKLFF. DNA of the CDR3: TGTGCCAGCAGTGAGGAAGGGAAATATAATGAAAAACTGTTTTTT.

This sequence joins TRBV12-3 or TRBV12-4 and TRBJ1-2; D not resolved. Trimming took off 5 bases at V and 4 bases at J, with 17 bases between the two ends. CDR3 size: 15 residues. CDR3 sequence reads: CASSMGSGFVYGYTF. The CDR3 bases are TGTGCCAGCAGTATGGGATCAGGTTTCGTCTATGGCTACACCTTC.

This clonotype was seen only once. The V gene is TRBV19, the J gene TRBJ2-2, with D maybe TRBD2 (6 bases). Between the trimmed V and J ends, which lost 7 bases and 5 bases, there was a span of 17 bases. The CDR3 consists of 15 residues. The germline gives CDR1 LNHDA, CDR2 SQIVND (reference sequence). In DNA, the CDR3 is TGTGCCAGTACTAACCGGGAGCGGAGGACCGGGGAGCTGTTTTTT. Translating it yields CASTNRERRTGELFF.

On this clonotype: A much more abundant neighbour one base away suggests this may be a read error. The genes are TRBV10-3 and TRBJ1-3; D not resolved. Germline V CDR1 and CDR2: ENHRY, SYGVKD. This CDR3 region has 14 residues. The CDR3 bases are TGTGCCAGCAGTTACGGGGTCTCTGGAAACACCATACATTTT. Translating it yields CASSYGVSGNTIHF.

This clonotype has just a few counts. The rearrangement joins TRBV7-9 to TRBJ1-4; no definite D call. V dropped 1 base and J dropped 5 bases, with 5 bases sitting between them. CDR1 and CDR2 from the germline V gene are SEHNR and FQNEAQ (reference sequence). The CDR3 has 13 amino acids. CDR3 loop: CASSLESNEKLFF. The DNA of the CDR3 is TGTGCCAGCAGCTTAGAATCAAATGAAAAACTGTTTTTT.